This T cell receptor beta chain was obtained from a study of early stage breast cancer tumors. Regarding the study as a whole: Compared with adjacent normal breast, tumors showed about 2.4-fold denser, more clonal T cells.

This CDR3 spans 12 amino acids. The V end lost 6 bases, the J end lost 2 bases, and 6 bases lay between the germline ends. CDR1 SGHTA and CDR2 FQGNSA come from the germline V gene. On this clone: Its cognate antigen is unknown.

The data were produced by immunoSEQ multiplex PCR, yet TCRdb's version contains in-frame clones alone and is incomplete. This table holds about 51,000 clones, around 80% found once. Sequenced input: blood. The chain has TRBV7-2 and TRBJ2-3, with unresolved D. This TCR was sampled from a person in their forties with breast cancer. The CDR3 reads CASRQDTDTQYF. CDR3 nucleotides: TGTGCCAGCAGGCAAGACACAGATACGCAGTATTTT.